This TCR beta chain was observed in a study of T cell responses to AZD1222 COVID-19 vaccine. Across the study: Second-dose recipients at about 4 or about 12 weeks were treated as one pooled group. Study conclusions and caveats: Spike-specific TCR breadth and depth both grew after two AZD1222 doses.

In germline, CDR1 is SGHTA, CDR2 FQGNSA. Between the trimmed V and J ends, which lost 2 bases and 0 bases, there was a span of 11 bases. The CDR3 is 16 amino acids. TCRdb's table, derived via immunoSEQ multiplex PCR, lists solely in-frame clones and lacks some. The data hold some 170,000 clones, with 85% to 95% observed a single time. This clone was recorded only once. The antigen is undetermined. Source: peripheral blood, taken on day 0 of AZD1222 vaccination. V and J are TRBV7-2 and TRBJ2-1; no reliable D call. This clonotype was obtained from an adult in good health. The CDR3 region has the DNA TGTGCCAGCAGCTTATTTGGCCTTAGCTCCTACAATGAGCAGTTCTTC. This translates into CASSLFGLSSYNEQFF.